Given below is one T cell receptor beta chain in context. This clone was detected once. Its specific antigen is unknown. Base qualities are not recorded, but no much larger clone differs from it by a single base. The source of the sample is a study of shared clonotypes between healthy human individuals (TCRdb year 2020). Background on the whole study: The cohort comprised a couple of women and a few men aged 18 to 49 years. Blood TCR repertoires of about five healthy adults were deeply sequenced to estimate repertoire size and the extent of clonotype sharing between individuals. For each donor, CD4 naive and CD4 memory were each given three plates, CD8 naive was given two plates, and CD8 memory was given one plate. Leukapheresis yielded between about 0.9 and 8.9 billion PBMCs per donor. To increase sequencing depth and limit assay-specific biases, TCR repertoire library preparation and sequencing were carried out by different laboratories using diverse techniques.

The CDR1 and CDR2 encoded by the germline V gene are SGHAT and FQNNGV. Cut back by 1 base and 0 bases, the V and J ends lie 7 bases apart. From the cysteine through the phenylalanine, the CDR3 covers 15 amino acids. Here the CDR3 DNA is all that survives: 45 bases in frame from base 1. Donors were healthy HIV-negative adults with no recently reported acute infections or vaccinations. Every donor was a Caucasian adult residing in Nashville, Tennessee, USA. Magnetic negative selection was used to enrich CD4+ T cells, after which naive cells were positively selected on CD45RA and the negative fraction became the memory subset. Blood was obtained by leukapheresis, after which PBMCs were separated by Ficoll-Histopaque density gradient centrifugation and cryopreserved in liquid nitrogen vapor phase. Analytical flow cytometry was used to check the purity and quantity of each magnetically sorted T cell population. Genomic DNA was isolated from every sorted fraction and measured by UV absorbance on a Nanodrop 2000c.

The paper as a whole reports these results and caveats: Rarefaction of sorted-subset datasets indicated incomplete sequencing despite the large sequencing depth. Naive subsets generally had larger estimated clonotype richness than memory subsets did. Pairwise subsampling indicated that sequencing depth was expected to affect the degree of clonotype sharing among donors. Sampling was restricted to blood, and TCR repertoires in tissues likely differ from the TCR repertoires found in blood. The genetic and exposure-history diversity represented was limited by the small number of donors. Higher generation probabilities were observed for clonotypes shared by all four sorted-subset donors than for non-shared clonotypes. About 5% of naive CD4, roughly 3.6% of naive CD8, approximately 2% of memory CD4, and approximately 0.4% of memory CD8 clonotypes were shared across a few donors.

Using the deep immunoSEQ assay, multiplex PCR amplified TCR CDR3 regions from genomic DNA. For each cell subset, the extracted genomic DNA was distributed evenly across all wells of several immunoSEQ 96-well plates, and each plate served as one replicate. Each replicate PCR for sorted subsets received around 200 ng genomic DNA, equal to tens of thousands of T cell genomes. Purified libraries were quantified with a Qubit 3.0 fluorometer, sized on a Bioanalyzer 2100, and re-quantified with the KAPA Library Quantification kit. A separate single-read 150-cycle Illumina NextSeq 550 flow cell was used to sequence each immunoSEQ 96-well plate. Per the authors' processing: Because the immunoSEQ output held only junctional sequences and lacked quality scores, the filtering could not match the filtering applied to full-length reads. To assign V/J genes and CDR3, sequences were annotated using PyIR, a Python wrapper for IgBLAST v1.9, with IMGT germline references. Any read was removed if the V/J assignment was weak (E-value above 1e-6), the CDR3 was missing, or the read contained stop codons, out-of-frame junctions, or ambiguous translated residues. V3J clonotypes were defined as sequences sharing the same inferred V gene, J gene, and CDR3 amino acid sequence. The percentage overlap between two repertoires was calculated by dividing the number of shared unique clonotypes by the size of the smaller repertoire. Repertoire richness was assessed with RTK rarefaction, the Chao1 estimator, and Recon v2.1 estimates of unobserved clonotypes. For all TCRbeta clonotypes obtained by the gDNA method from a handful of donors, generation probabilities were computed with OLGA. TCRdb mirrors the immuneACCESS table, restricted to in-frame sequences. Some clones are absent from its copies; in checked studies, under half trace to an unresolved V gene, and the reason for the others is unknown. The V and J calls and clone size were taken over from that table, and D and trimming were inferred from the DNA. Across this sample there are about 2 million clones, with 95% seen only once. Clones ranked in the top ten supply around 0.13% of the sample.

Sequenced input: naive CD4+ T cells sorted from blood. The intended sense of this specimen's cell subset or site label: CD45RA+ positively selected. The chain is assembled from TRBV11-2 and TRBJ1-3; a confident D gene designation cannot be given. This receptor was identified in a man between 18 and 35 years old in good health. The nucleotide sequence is TGTGCCAGCAGCTTAGGGTTATTCTCTGGAAACACCATATATTTT. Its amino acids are CASSLGLFSGNTIYF.